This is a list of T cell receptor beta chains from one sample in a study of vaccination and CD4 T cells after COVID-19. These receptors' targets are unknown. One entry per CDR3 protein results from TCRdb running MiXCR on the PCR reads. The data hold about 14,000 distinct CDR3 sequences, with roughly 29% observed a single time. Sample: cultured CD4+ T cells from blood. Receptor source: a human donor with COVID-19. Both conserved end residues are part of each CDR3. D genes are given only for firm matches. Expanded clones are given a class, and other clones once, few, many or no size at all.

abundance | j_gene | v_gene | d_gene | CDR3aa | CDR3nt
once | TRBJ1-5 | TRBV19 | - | CASSIDSPSSQPQHF | TGTGCCAGTAGTATAGACAGCCCCAGCAGTCAGCCCCAGCATTTT
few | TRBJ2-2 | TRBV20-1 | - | CSARTGRGNTGELFF | TGCAGTGCTAGGACAGGGCGGGGGAACACCGGGGAGCTGTTTTTT
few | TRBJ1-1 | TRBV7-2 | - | CASSLAMGIIEAFF | TGTGCCAGCAGCTTAGCGATGGGGATTATTGAAGCTTTCTTT
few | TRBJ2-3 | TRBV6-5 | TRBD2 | CASSYSGGGTDTQYF | TGTGCCAGCAGTTACTCGGGCGGGGGGACAGATACGCAGTATTTT
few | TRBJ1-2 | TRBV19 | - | CASSDRLANYGYTF | TGTGCCAGTAGTGACAGGTTAGCTAACTATGGCTACACCTTC
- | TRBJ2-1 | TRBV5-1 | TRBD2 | CASSWALAGGTNEQFF | TGCGCCAGCAGCTGGGCGCTAGCGGGGGGGACCAATGAGCAGTTCTTC
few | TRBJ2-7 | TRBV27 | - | CASSLVGAAYYEQYF | TGTGCCAGCAGTTTAGTAGGGGCCGCTTACTACGAGCAGTACTTC
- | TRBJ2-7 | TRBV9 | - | CASSVGGGQSYEQYF | TGTGCCAGCAGCGTAGGGGGAGGACAGAGTTACGAGCAGTACTTC
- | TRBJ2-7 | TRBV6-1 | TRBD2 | CASSNRDYPSYEQYF | TGTGCCAGCAGTAACCGGGACTATCCTTCCTACGAGCAGTACTTC
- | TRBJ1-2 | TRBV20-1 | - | CSASSGWANYGYTF | TGCAGTGCGAGCTCAGGGTGGGCTAACTATGGCTACACCTTC